This TCR beta chain was sequenced during a study of beta chain features in type 1 diabetes. Overall study context: All samples together contributed almost 110,000,000 sorted cells for examination.

With respect to this clone: The antigen is unknown.

Germline CDR1 and CDR2: MNHNY and SVGAGI (reference sequence). V was cut by 6 bases and J by 2 bases, with 13 bases left in between. The CDR3 extends over 14 amino acids. Study-wide results and limits: There was a possibility that cDNA sequencing over-represented cells with high TCR expression. A moderate, significant TCRB CDR3 shortening appeared in type 1 diabetes across four CD4+ subsets. PCR might favor shorter templates, equally in patients and controls. A greater similarity of naive, central memory and Treg TCRB repertoires was seen among patients than among healthy donors.

Reverse transcription of all isolated RNA meant that expressed TCRB transcripts were sequenced. Profiling relied on immunoSEQ multiplex PCR, and the TCRdb table lists in-frame clones only, not all of them. The sample has 600,000 to 700,000 clones, around an eighth seen once. This receptor was taken from a man aged 18 to 35 with type 1 diabetes. The sequenced material came from naive CD4+ T cells from blood. The chain has TRBV6-6 and TRBJ1-1; D might be TRBD1 (6 bases). CDR3: CASRTAGANTEAFF. The CDR3 DNA is TGTGCCAGCAGGACGGCAGGGGCCAACACTGAAGCTTTCTTT.